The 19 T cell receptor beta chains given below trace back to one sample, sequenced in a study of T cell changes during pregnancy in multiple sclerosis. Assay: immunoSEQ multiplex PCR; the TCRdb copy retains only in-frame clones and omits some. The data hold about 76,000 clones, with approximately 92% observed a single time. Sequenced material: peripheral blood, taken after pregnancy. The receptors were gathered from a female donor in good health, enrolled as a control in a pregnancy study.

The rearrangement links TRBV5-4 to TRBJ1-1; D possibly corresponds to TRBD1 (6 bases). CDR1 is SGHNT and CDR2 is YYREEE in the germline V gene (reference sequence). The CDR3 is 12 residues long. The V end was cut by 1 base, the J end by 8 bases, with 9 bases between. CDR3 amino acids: CASSLQGWEAFF. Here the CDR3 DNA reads TGTGCCAGCAGCTTGCAGGGGTGGGAAGCTTTCTTT.

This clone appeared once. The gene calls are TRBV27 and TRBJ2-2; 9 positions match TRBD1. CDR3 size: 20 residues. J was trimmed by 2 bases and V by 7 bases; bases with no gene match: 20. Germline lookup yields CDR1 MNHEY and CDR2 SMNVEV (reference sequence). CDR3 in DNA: TGTGCCAGCAACTCTCTCACCGGGACAGGGAATGCGTGTAACACCGGGGAGCTGTTTTTT. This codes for CASNSLTGTGNACNTGELFF.

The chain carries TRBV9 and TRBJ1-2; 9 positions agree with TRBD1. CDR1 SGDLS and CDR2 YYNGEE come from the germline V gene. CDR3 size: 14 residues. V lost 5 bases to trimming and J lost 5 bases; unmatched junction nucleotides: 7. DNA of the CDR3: TGTGCCAGCAGTACTCCGGACAGGGGTTATGGCTACACCTTC. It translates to CASSTPDRGYGYTF.

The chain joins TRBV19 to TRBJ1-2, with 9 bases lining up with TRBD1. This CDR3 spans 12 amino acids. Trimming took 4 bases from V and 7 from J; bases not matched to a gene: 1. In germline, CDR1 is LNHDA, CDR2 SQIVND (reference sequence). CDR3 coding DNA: TGTGCCAGTAGTAGGGACAGGGCTGGCTACACCTTC. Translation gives CASSRDRAGYTF.

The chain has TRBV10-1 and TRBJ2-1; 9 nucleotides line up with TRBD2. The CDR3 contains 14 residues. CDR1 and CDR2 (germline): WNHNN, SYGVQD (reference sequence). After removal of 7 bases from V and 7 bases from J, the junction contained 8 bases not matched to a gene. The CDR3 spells CASNRGGAGNEQFF. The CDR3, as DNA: TGCGCCAGCAACCGCGGGGGGGCCGGGAATGAGCAGTTCTTC.

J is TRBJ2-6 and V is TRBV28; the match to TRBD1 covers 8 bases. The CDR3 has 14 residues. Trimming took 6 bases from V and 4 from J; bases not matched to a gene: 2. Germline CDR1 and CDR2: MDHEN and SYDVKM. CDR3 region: CASSRGPGANVLTF. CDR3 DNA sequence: TGTGCCAGCAGCAGGGGGCCGGGGGCCAACGTCCTGACTTTC.

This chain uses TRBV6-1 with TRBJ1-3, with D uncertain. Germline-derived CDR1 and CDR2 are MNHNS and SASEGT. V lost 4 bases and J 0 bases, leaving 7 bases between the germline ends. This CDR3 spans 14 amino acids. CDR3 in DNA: TGTGCCAGCAGTGCCGAGAGCTCTGGAAACACCATATATTTT. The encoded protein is CASSAESSGNTIYF.

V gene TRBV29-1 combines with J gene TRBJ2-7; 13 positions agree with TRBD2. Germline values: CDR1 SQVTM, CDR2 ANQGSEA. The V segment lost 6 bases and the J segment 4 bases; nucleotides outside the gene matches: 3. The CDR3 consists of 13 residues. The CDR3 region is CSVGTSGKYEQYF. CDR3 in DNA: TGCAGCGTCGGGACTAGCGGGAAGTACGAGCAGTACTTC.

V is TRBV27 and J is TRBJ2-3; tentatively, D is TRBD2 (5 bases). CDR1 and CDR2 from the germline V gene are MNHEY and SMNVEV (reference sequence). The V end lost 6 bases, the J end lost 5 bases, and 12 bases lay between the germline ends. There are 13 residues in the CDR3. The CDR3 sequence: CASSHGEGDTQYF. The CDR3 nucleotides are TGTGCCAGCAGCCACGGCGAGGGAGATACGCAGTATTTT.

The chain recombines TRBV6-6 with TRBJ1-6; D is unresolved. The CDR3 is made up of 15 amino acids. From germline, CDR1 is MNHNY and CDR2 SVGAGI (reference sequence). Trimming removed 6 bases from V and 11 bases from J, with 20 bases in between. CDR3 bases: TGTGCCAGCAGACCCTATTCGGGAAATCTAGCACCCCTCCACTTT. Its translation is CASRPYSGNLAPLHF.

The CDR3 nucleotides are TGTGCCAGCAACATTAGGGACAGGGGTGCAGATACGCAGTATTTT. This codes for CASNIRDRGADTQYF. The V and J genes are TRBV7-2 and TRBJ2-3, with 10 bases matching TRBD1. Germline V gives CDR1 SGHTA, CDR2 FQGNSA. The CDR3 length is 15 residues. J gave up 4 bases and V 7 bases, and 8 bases lay outside the gene matches.

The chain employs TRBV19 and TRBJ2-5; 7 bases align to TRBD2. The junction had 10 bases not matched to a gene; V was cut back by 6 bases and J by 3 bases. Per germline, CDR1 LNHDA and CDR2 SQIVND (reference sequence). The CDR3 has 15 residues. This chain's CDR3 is CASRRASGYEETQYF. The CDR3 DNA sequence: TGTGCCAGTAGAAGGGCTAGCGGTTACGAAGAGACCCAGTACTTC. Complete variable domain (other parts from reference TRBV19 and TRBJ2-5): DGGITQSPKYLFRKEGQNVTLSCEQNLNHDAMYWYRQDPGQGLRLIYYSQIVNDFQKGDIAEGYSVSREKKESFPLTVTSAQKNPTAFYLCASRRASGYEETQYFGPGTRLLVL.

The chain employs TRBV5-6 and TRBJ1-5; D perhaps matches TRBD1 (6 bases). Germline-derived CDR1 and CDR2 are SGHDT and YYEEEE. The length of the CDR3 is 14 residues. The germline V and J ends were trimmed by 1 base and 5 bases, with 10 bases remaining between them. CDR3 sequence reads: CASSLLTGHQPQHF. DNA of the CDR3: TGTGCCAGCAGCTTGCTCACAGGGCATCAGCCCCAGCATTTT. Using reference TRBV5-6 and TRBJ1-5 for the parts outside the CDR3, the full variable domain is DAGVTQSPTHLIKTRGQQVTLRCSPKSGHDTVSWYQQALGQGPQFIFQYYEEEERQRGNFPDRFSGHQFPNYSSELNVNALLLGDSALYLCASSLLTGHQPQHFGDGTRLSIL.

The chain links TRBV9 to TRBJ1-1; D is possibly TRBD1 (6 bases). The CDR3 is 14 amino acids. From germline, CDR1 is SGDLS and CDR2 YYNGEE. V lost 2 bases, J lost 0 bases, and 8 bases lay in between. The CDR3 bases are TGTGCCAGCAGCGTTCCAGGGGTGAACACTGAAGCTTTCTTT. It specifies CASSVPGVNTEAFF. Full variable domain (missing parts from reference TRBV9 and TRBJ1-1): DSGVTQTPKHLITATGQRVTLRCSPRSGDLSVYWYQQSLDQGLQFLIQYYNGEERAKGNILERFSAQQFPDLHSELNLSSLELGDSALYFCASSVPGVNTEAFFGQGTRLTVV.

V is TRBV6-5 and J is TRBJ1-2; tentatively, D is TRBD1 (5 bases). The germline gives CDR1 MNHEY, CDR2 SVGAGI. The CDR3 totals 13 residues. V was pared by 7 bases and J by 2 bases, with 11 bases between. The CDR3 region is CASTGDGNYGYTF. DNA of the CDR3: TGTGCCAGCACGGGGGACGGCAACTATGGCTACACCTTC.

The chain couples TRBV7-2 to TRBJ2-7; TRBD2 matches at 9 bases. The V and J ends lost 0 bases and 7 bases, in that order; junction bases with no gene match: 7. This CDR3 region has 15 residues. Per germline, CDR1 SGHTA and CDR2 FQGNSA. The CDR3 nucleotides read TGTGCCAGCAGCTTAGCGCCTAGCGGGGCGGGAGAGCAGTACTTC. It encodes CASSLAPSGAGEQYF.

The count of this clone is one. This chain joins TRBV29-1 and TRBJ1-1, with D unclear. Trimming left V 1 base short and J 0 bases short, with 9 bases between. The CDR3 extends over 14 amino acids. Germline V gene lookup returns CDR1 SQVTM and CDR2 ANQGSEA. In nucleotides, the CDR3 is TGCAGCGTTGAAGCGGGGAGATTGAACACTGAAGCTTTCTTT. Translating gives CSVEAGRLNTEAFF.

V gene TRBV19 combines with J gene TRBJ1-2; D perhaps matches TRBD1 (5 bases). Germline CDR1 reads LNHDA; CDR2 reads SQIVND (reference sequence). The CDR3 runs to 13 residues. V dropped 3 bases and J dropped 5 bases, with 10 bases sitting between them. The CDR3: CASSITGPYGYTF. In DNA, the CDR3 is TGTGCCAGTAGTATTACAGGCCCTTATGGCTACACCTTC.

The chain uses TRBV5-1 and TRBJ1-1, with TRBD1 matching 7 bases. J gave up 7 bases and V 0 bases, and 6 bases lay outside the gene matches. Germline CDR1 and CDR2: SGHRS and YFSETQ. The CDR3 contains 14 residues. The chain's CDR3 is CASSLEGTAGEAFF. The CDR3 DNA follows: TGCGCCAGCAGCTTGGAAGGGACAGCGGGTGAAGCTTTCTTT.